The rows below give T cell receptor beta chains drawn from one sample of a study of cytomegalovirus exposure and HLA in healthy donors. Only in-frame clones appear in the TCRdb table, and some are missing; sequencing was by immunoSEQ multiplex PCR. The table records around 300,000 clones, around 65% of them present only once. Sequences were obtained from PBMCs. The receptors come from a female donor in good health and CMV-seronegative. CDR3s include the opening cysteine and the closing phenylalanine or tryptophan. Fields, in order: clone size, V gene, CDR3 protein. Some rows mark clone size as missing; the rest say once, few, many or name a class of expanded clone.

>NA|TRBV28
CASSFDTSGRTNYEQYF
>few|TRBV19
CASADRGSSGETQYF
>NA|TRBV6-5
CASRRREDQPQHF
>NA|TRBV5-4
CASSLAPAEHTGELFF
>NA|TRBV19
CASRTGGSEAFF
>NA|TRBV7-9
CSSSLDRAVNTEAFF
>NA|TRBV5-4
CASSFGASHGLYEQYF
>few|TRBV5-1
CASSEAGGYNSPLHF
>NA|TRBV6-5
CASSLTGLADTQYF
>NA|TRBV5-6
CASSLWGNYEQYF
>NA|TRBV30
CAWRDRADQPQHF
>NA|TRBV7-6
CASSLEGAGGKETQYF
>once|TRBV11-2
CASSLGRDSGYTF
>NA|TRBV20-1
CSAPQNGYTF
>NA|TRBV7-8
CASSPPHAGNNEQFF
>NA|TRBV7-9
CASSGTGGADTEAFF
>NA|TRBV11-3
CASTGQGTDTQYF
>NA|TRBV30
CAWSRDRGSQETQYF
>few|TRBV5-1
CASSLEASTGELFF
>NA|TRBV7-2
CASSAEGSSYEQYF
>few|TRBV5-1
CASSPEVPDTQYF
>NA|TRBV10-2
CASSEGTLTSGRGGQYF
>few|TRBV19
CASSTSGTGLGGELFF
>few|TRBV10-3
CATFDRGPNEQYF
>NA|TRBV7-9
CASSHPDTQYF
>NA|TRBV19
CASRKEGYNQPQHF
>NA|TRBV7-9
CSSSARQVGGRSMAYEQYF
>NA|TRBV9
CASSPYSGRREISEQFF
>NA|TRBV7-9
CASSQALISDTQYF
>once|TRBV7-2
CASRLAGVDTGELFF
>NA|TRBV28
CASSFAGQGIYNEQFF
>NA|TRBV19
CASSATGAYEQYF